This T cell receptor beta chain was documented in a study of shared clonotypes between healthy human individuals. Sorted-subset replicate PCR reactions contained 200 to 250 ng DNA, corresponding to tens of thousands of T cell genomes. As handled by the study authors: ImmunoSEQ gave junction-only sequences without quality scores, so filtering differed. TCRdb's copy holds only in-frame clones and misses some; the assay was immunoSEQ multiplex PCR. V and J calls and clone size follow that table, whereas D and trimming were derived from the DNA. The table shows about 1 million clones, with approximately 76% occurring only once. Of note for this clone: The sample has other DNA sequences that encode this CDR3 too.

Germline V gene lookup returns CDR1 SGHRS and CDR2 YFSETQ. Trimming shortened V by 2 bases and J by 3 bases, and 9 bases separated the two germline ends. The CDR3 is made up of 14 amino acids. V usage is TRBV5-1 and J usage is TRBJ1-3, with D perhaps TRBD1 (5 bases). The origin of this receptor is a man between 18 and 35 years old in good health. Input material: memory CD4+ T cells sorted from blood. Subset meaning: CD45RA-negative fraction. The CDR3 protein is CASSLGDSGNTIYF. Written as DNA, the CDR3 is TGCGCCAGCAGCTTAGGTGACAGTGGAAACACCATATATTTT.